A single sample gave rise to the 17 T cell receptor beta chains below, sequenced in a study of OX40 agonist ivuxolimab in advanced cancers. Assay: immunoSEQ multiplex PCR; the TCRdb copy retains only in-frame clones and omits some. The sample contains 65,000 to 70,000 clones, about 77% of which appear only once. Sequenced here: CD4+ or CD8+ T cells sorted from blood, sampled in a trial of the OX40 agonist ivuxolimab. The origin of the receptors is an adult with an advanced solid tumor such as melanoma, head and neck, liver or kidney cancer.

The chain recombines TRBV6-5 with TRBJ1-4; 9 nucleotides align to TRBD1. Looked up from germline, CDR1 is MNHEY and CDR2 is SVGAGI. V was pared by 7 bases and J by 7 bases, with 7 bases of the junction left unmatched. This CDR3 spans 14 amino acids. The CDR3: CASTQGQGSEKLFF. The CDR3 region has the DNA TGTGCCAGCACCCAAGGACAGGGGTCTGAAAAACTGTTTTTT.

The CDR3 nucleotides are TGCGCCAGCAGCTTGGTGTCAGGGGGTTCGGATACGCAGTATTTT. This sequence encodes CASSLVSGGSDTQYF. The chain joins TRBV5-1 to TRBJ2-3; 7 bases are a match to TRBD1. Looked up from germline, CDR1 is SGHRS and CDR2 is YFSETQ. The CDR3 contains 15 residues. J gave up 6 bases and V 0 bases, and 7 bases lay outside the gene matches. The full variable domain, with the rest looked up from reference TRBV5-1 and TRBJ2-3, is KAGVTQTPRYLIKTRGQQVTLSCSPISGHRSVSWYQQTPGQGLQFLFEYFSETQRNKGNFPGRFSGRQFSNSRSEMNVSTLELGDSALYLCASSLVSGGSDTQYFGPGTRLTVL.

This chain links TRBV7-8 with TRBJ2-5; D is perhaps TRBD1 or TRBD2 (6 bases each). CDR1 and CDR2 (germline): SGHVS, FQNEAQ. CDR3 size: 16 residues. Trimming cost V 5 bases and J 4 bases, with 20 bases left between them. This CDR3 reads CASSRTPGHGGETQYF. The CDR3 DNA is TGTGCCAGCAGCCGAACCCCGGGACACGGGGGAGAGACCCAGTACTTC.

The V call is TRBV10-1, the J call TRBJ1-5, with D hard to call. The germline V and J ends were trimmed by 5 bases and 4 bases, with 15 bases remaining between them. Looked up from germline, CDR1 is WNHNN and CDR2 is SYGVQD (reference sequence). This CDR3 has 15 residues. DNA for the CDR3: TGCGCCAGCAGTCTTCCAGGACGGTCGAATCAGCCCCAGCATTTT. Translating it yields CASSLPGRSNQPQHF.

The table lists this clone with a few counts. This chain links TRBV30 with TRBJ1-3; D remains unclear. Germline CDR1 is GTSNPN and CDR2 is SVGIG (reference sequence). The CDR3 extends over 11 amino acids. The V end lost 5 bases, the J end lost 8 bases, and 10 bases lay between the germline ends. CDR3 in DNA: TGTGCCTGGCATCGGGGAGACACCATATATTTT. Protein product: CAWHRGDTIYF.

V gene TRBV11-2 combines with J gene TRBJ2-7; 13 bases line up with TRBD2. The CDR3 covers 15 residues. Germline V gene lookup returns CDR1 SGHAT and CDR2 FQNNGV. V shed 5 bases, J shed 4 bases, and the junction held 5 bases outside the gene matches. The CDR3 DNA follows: TGTGCCAGCAGCCAAGGGACTAGCGGGGATTACGAGCAGTACTTC. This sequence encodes CASSQGTSGDYEQYF. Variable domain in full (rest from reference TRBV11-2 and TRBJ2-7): EAGVAQSPRYKIIEKRQSVAFWCNPISGHATLYWYQQILGQGPKLLIQFQNNGVVDDSQLPKDRFSAERLKGVDSTLKIQPAKLEDSAVYLCASSQGTSGDYEQYFGPGTRLTVT.

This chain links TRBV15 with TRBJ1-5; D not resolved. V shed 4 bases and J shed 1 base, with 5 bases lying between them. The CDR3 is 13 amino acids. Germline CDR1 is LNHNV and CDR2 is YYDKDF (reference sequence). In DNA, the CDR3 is TGTGCCACCAGCAAAGGGAGCAATCAGCCCCAGCATTTT. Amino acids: CATSKGSNQPQHF.

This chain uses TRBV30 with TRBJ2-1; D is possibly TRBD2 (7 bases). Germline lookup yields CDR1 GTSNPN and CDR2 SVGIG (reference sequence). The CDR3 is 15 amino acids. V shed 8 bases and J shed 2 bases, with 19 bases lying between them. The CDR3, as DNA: TGTGCCCTAAAGATGGTCGGGGGGCCCTACAATGAGCAGTTCTTC. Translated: CALKMVGGPYNEQFF.

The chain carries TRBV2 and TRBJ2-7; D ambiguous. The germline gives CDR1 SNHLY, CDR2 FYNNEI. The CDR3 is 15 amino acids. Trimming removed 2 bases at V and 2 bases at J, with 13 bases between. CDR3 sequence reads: CASSESAAKTYEQYF. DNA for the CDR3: TGTGCCAGCAGTGAATCCGCAGCTAAGACCTACGAGCAGTACTTC.

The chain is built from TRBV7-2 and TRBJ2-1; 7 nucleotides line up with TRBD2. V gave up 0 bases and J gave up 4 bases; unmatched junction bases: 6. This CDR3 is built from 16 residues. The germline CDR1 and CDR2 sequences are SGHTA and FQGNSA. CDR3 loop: CASSLAAGLEYNEQFF. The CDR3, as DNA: TGTGCCAGCAGCTTAGCAGCGGGACTGGAGTACAATGAGCAGTTCTTC.

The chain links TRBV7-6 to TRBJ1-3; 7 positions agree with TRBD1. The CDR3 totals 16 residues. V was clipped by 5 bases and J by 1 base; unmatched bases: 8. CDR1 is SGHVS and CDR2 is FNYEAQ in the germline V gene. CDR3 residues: CASSQGQSASGNTIYF. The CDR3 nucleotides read TGTGCCAGCAGCCAGGGACAGTCAGCTTCTGGAAACACCATATATTTT.

The CDR3, as DNA: TGCGCCAGCAGTGAGTCGCAGCGGGGGGCCGGCACAGATACGCAGTATTTT. Its protein is CASSESQRGAGTDTQYF. The chain employs TRBV10-1 and TRBJ2-3; 9 bases align to TRBD2. This CDR3 is built from 17 residues. The germline V gene encodes CDR1 WNHNN and CDR2 SYGVQD (reference sequence). V lost 0 bases and J lost 1; bases outside the gene matches: 5.

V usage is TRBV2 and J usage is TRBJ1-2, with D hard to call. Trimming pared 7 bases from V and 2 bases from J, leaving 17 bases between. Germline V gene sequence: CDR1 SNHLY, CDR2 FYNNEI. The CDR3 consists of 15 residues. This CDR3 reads CASTRDGGRNYGYTF. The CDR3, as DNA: TGTGCCAGCACCCGGGATGGAGGGAGGAACTATGGCTACACCTTC.

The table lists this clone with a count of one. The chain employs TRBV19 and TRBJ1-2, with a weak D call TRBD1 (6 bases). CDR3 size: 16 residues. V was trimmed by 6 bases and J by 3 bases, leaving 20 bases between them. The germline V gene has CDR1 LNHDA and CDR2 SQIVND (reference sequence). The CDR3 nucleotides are TGTGCCAGTAGCCAGACGGGCGGGGGCGCCGACTATGGCTACACCTTC. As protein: CASSQTGGGADYGYTF.

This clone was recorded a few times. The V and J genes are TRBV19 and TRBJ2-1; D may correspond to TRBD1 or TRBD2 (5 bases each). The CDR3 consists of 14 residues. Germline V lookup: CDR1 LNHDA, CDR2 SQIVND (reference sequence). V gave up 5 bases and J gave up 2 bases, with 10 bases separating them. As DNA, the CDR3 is TGTGCCAGTAGTGGACGGGGCACCTACAATGAGCAGTTCTTC. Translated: CASSGRGTYNEQFF.

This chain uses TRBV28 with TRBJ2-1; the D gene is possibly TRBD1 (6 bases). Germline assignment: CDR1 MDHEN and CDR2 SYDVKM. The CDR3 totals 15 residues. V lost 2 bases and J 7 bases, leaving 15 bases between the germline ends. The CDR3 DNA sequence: TGTGCCAGCAGTTTAGGGGGCGCCTCGGATAATGAGCAGTTCTTC. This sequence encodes CASSLGGASDNEQFF.

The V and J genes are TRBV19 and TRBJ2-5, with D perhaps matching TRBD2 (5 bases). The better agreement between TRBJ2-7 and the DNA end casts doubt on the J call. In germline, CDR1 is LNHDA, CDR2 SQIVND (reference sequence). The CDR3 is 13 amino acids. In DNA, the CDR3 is TGTGCCAGTAGTATAGCCCTCGAGGGCGAGCAGTACTTC. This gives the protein CASSIALEGEQYF.